This is a list of T cell receptor beta chains from one sample in a study of blood T cell repertoires in COVID-19. Sequencing used immunoSEQ multiplex PCR; TCRdb keeps in-frame clones, though not all of them. The sample lists 75,000 or so clones; roughly 82% were seen once. Source material: peripheral blood. Receptors originate from a man between 60 and 70 years old with acute or convalescent COVID-19. The CDR3 runs from the conserved cysteine through the conserved F or W.

j_call,v_call,cdr3_aa
TRBJ2-5,TRBV24-1,CATRQGETQYF
TRBJ2-3,TRBV2,CASSDVPGYGTDTQYF
TRBJ2-7,TRBV7-2,CASSPTDSRGGEQYF
TRBJ2-7,TRBV28,CASSPPGRALEHEQYF
TRBJ1-5,TRBV19,CASSLPTGSNQPQHF
TRBJ2-4,TRBV9,CASSAGTGANIQYF
TRBJ2-1,TRBV28,CASRPTSGGLDEQFF
TRBJ1-2,TRBV28,CANVRTGDGYTF
TRBJ2-7,TRBV6-6,CASSPLRVTRTSYEQYF
TRBJ2-5,TRBV6-5,CASREGLSGAQYF
TRBJ2-2,TRBV28,CASSKGLAGSPGELFF
TRBJ2-3,TRBV2,CASSNRGQGTDTQYF
TRBJ2-1,TRBV7-9,CASSLTGSSYNEQFF
TRBJ2-7,TRBV7-9,CASSLSGRAGEQYF
TRBJ2-1,TRBV5-1,CASSPGGSDNEQFF
TRBJ1-2,TRBV3-1/TRBV3-2,CASSQATGAYGYTF
TRBJ2-3,TRBV29-1,CSVRAGGPTDTQYF
TRBJ2-7,TRBV28,CATWSGAGVTYEQYF